The 3 T cell receptor beta chains reported below all come from one sample, sequenced in a study of blood T cells in healthy people across ages. A second PCR, run for roughly 7 to 12 cycles, used a sample-barcoded 5' primer plus a J-beta primer mix. TCRdb re-analysed the 5' RACE reads in MiXCR, keeping a single row per CDR3 protein. Here the sample spans about 1.4 million distinct CDR3 sequences, approximately 59% being singletons. Sequenced input: blood. These TCRs come from a man between 18 and 35 years old in good health.

V is TRBV12-3 or TRBV12-4 and J is TRBJ2-2, with no clear D. V lost 6 bases and J lost 3, with 5 bases in between. The CDR3 contains 12 residues. The CDR3 protein is CASRVDTGELFF. The CDR3 region has the DNA TGTGCCAGCAGGGTTGACACCGGGGAGCTGTTTTTT.

The chain has TRBV5-1 and TRBJ2-3; weak D call: TRBD2 (6 bases). This CDR3 is 15 amino acids long. The germline V gene has CDR1 SGHRS and CDR2 YFSETQ. V was trimmed by 4 bases and J by 0 bases, leaving 12 bases between them. CDR3 region: CASSPGGASTDTQYF. In DNA, the CDR3 is TGCGCCAGCAGCCCCGGGGGTGCTAGCACAGATACGCAGTATTTT.

The gene calls are TRBV15 and TRBJ2-1; a possible D gene is TRBD2 (6 bases). TRBJ2-7 explains the end of the DNA better; the J call may be wrong. The V gene's germline CDR1 is LNHNV and CDR2 YYDKDF (reference sequence). The CDR3 runs 17 residues. The CDR3 DNA follows: TGTGCCACCAGCCTCTTAGCGGCACTTCGAACCTACAATGAGCAGTACTTC. Amino acid sequence: CATSLLAALRTYNEQYF.